The source of this T cell receptor (beta chain) is a study of lymphopenia after photon versus proton radiotherapy. V lost 2 bases to trimming and J lost 8 bases, with 13 bases between them. The CDR3 length is 14 residues. CDR1 and CDR2 (germline): SGHTA, FQGTGA. TCRdb keeps only in-frame clones here, not all; method: immunoSEQ multiplex PCR. The data show about 50,000 clones, 92% seen once. The starting material was peripheral blood, obtained from a patient treated with photon-based radiotherapy. The gene calls are TRBV7-3 and TRBJ2-1; D possibly corresponds to TRBD1 (5 bases). The clonotype comes from a woman in her thirties or forties with cholangiocarcinoma. This chain's CDR3 is CASSLQGTGDEQFF. The CDR3 region has the DNA TGTGCCAGCAGCTTACAGGGAACAGGTGATGAGCAGTTCTTC. The full variable domain, its missing parts supplied by reference TRBV7-3 and TRBJ2-1, is GAGVSQTPSNKVTEKGKYVELRCDPISGHTALYWYRQSLGQGPEFLIYFQGTGAADDSGLPNDRFFAVRPEGSVSTLKIQRTERGDSAVYLCASSLQGTGDEQFFGPGTRLTVL.